Presented here are 11 T cell receptor beta chains from one specimen sequenced in a study of shared clonotypes between healthy human individuals (dated by TCRdb to the early 2020s). Libraries were built with the immunoSEQ multiplex PCR assay. TCRdb retrieved this table from immuneACCESS and kept in-frame rearrangements only. Not all clones are present; in checked studies, unresolved V genes account for under half, and no reason is known for the remainder. In all, the sample holds about 2.1 million clones, and just under 95% of those were seen once. The ten largest account for more than 1.5% of the sample. For the CD8 naive samples, CD45RO-negative cells were positively selected for CCR7, yielding a CD45RA+CCR7+ population from which TemRA cells were excluded. Sequenced material: naive CD8+ T cells from PBMCs. The sample's cell subset or site, from its label and the paper: CD45RA+CCR7+. The receptors come from a man aged 18 to 30 in good health. Some clones in this sample may be carry-over from other donors' samples.

The CDR3 coding sequence is TGTGCCAGCAGCTTAGGCGGCAGGCCAGGGCAGTTCTTC. It is translated as CASSLGGRPGQFF. The chain carries TRBV7-9 and TRBJ2-1; D unclear. Trimming took off 1 base at V and 12 bases at J, with 13 bases between the two ends. Germline CDR1 reads SEHNR; CDR2 reads FQNEAQ (reference sequence). The CDR3 has 13 residues.

Worth noting for this clone: Within the sample, other DNA sequences also encode this same CDR3. The chain recombines TRBV9 with TRBJ2-7; TRBD1 might be the D (5 bases). Looked up from germline, CDR1 is SGDLS and CDR2 is YYNGEE. The CDR3 consists of 14 residues. Trimming removed 0 bases from V and 1 base from J, with 8 bases in between. DNA for the CDR3: TGTGCCAGCAGCGTAGGCAGGACATCCTACGAGCAGTACTTC. Its protein is CASSVGRTSYEQYF.

This sequence joins TRBV7-9 and TRBJ1-1; the D is unclear. The CDR3 is made up of 16 amino acids. V was cut by 4 bases and J by 1 base, with 16 bases left in between. The V gene's germline CDR1 is SEHNR and CDR2 FQNEAQ (reference sequence). Here the CDR3 DNA reads TGTGCCAGCAGCTGGGGTCGGAGGGCCGAGAACACTGAAGCTTTCTTT. Its translation is CASSWGRRAENTEAFF.

The rearrangement links TRBV9 to TRBJ2-7, with 11 bases lining up with TRBD2. Germline loops: CDR1 SGDLS, CDR2 YYNGEE. The V segment lost 3 bases and the J segment 3 bases; nucleotides outside the gene matches: 5. The CDR3 loop spans 15 amino acids. CDR3 in DNA: TGTGCCAGCAGCGCCGAGGGACTAGCGGACTACGAGCAGTACTTC. It translates to CASSAEGLADYEQYF.

V is TRBV11-2 and J is TRBJ1-2; no firm D call. V was clipped by 1 base and J by 6 bases, with 9 bases between them. Germline V gives CDR1 SGHAT, CDR2 FQNNGV. This CDR3 contains 13 residues. The CDR3 DNA is TGTGCCAGCAGCTTAGGGCATGCCGATGGCTACACCTTC. Encoded protein: CASSLGHADGYTF.

This sequence joins TRBV4-2 and TRBJ2-2; no reliable D call. CDR1 and CDR2 from the germline V gene are LGHNA and YNFKEQ. The CDR3 is 16 amino acids. Trimming removed 0 bases at V and 5 bases at J, with 13 bases between. The CDR3 DNA is TGTGCCAGCAGCCAAGATAGTGTCGGATTTACCGGGGAGCTGTTTTTT. It translates to CASSQDSVGFTGELFF.

Concerning this clone: Additional DNA sequences in this sample encode the identical CDR3. The CDR3 region has the DNA TGTGCCAGCAGTTTCTTCGGGGGCGGGGAGCTGTTTTTT. It is translated as CASSFFGGGELFF. The chain uses TRBV27 and TRBJ2-2; maybe TRBD2 (6 bases). The germline V gene has CDR1 MNHEY and CDR2 SMNVEV (reference sequence). The V end lost 3 bases, the J end lost 7 bases, and 9 bases lay between the germline ends. The CDR3 totals 13 residues.

This clone was seen once. The V gene is TRBV4-3, the J gene TRBJ2-3; 8 nucleotides line up with TRBD2. The trim removed 0 bases at V and 4 bases at J, leaving 9 bases unmatched. Germline V gene sequence: CDR1 LGHNA, CDR2 YSLEER. The CDR3 has 17 amino acids. CDR3 sequence reads: CASSQDLDGRAPDTQYF. The CDR3 nucleotides read TGCGCCAGCAGCCAAGATCTTGACGGGAGGGCCCCAGATACGCAGTATTTT.

This clone was detected once. V gene TRBV29-1 combines with J gene TRBJ1-1; D perhaps matches TRBD1 (5 bases). The CDR3 is 13 amino acids. Trimming removed 0 bases from V and 5 bases from J, with 10 bases in between. Per the germline V gene, CDR1 is SQVTM and CDR2 is ANQGSEA. The CDR3 nucleotides are TGCAGCGTTGAAGAGCGGGCAGGGACTGAAGCTTTCTTT. Translation gives CSVEERAGTEAFF. Supplemented by reference TRBV29-1 and TRBJ1-1, the full variable domain reads SAVISQKPSRDICQRGTSLTIQCQVDSQVTMMFWYRQQPGQSLTLIATANQGSEATYESGFVIDKFPISRPNLTFSTLTVSNMSPEDSSIYLCSVEERAGTEAFFGQGTRLTVV.

V gene TRBV5-1 combines with J gene TRBJ2-1; tentative D call: TRBD1 (6 bases). Per germline, CDR1 SGHRS and CDR2 YFSETQ. V gave up 4 bases and J gave up 8 bases, with 7 bases separating them. The CDR3 covers 11 residues. The CDR3 is CASSQGHEQFF. The CDR3, as DNA: TGCGCCAGCAGCCAGGGGCATGAGCAGTTCTTC.

The V call is TRBV27, the J call TRBJ1-1; possibly TRBD1 for D (6 bases). V was trimmed by 4 bases and J by 0 bases, leaving 12 bases between them. This CDR3 has 15 residues. The V gene's germline CDR1 is MNHEY and CDR2 SMNVEV (reference sequence). DNA of the CDR3: TGTGCCAGCAGTTCCAGGGGTCCCATGAACACTGAAGCTTTCTTT. It is translated as CASSSRGPMNTEAFF.